One sample yielded the 25 T cell receptor beta chains listed below, sequenced in a study of TIL therapy for anti-PD-1-resistant metastatic lung cancer. Time point of the sample: pre-treatment sample, taken before nivolumab and TIL therapy. The immunoSEQ assay was v3. Libraries were prepared by immunoSEQ multiplex PCR; TCRdb keeps only in-frame clonotypes and omits some of them. The sample holds more than 45,000 clones, around nine tenths seen once. The starting material was blood, obtained at baseline. Receptors were obtained from a person aged 25-79 years with non-small cell lung cancer.

This clone was detected once. This chain joins TRBV28 and TRBJ1-1, with 8 bases fitting TRBD1. After removal of 7 bases from V and 4 bases from J, the junction contained 8 bases not matched to a gene. Germline V CDR1 and CDR2: MDHEN, SYDVKM. The CDR3 runs to 14 residues. The CDR3 spells CASTLTGGGTEAFF. CDR3 sequence (DNA): TGTGCCAGCACCCTAACAGGGGGAGGCACTGAAGCTTTCTTT.

CDR3 loop: CASSWGPGLAVQETQYF. The DNA of the CDR3 is TGTGCCAGCAGCTGGGGGCCGGGACTAGCGGTCCAAGAGACCCAGTACTTC. The chain couples TRBV5-6 to TRBJ2-5, with 11 bases identical to TRBD2. CDR1 SGHDT and CDR2 YYEEEE come from the germline V gene. Trimming at V came to 3 bases and at J to 1 base, leaving 8 bases not matched to a gene. The CDR3 extends over 17 amino acids.

The V and J genes are TRBV6-5 and TRBJ2-1; D perhaps matches TRBD2 (5 bases). CDR1 and CDR2 (germline): MNHEY, SVGAGI. The CDR3 totals 15 residues. Trimming pared 6 bases from V and 2 bases from J, leaving 14 bases between. Here the CDR3 DNA reads TGTGCCAGCAGGGTGAGGGCCTATCCCTACAATGAGCAGTTCTTC. Translating gives CASRVRAYPYNEQFF.

The V gene is TRBV28, the J gene TRBJ2-7, with 8 bases that match TRBD2. Germline V gene data show CDR1 as MDHEN and CDR2 as SYDVKM. The V gene end was trimmed by 1 base and the J gene end by 4 bases; junction bases not matched to a gene: 12. The CDR3 is 17 amino acids. The CDR3 region is CASSLSYQRELRYEQYF. The CDR3 nucleotides are TGTGCCAGCAGTTTATCCTATCAGCGGGAGCTTCGGTACGAGCAGTACTTC. The variable domain in full, with the rest retrieved from reference TRBV28 and TRBJ2-7, is DVKVTQSSRYLVKRTGEKVFLECVQDMDHENMFWYRQDPGLGLRLIYFSYDVKMKEKGDIPEGYSVSREKKERFSLILESASTNQTSMYLCASSLSYQRELRYEQYFGPGTRLTVT.

J is TRBJ2-2 and V is TRBV25-1, with D maybe TRBD1 (6 bases). Germline loops: CDR1 MGHDK, CDR2 SYGVNS. The CDR3 spans 15 residues. The V end lost 4 bases, the J end lost 1 base, and 10 bases lay between the germline ends. CDR3 sequence: CASSGQQGNTGELFF. The CDR3, as DNA: TGTGCCAGCAGTGGCCAACAGGGGAACACCGGGGAGCTGTTTTTT. Full variable domain (missing parts from reference TRBV25-1 and TRBJ2-2): EADIYQTPRYLVIGTGKKITLECSQTMGHDKMYWYQQDPGMELHLIHYSYGVNSTEKGDLSSESTVSRIRTEHFPLTLESARPSHTSQYLCASSGQQGNTGELFFGEGSRLTVL.

The genes are TRBV19 and TRBJ1-2; possibly TRBD1 for D (6 bases). Germline V CDR1 and CDR2: LNHDA, SQIVND (reference sequence). The CDR3 loop spans 12 amino acids. Trimming shortened V by 9 bases and J by 4 bases, and 12 bases separated the two germline ends. The CDR3, as DNA: TGTGCCAGCTCAGGGGACCTCTATGGCTACACCTTC. It is translated as CASSGDLYGYTF.

The chain recombines TRBV7-9 with TRBJ1-3; D not certain. CDR1 is SEHNR and CDR2 is FQNEAQ in the germline V gene (reference sequence). The CDR3 consists of 11 residues. The germline V and J ends were trimmed by 1 base and 9 bases, with 4 bases remaining between them. CDR3 bases: TGTGCCAGCAGCTTAGAAGGCACCATATATTTT. Residues: CASSLEGTIYF.

The chain combines TRBV2 with TRBJ1-1, with 9 bases aligning to TRBD1. In germline, CDR1 is SNHLY, CDR2 FYNNEI. V gave up 10 bases and J gave up 8 bases; unmatched junction bases: 11. The CDR3 consists of 13 residues. The CDR3 DNA is TGTGCCACCCCACAGGGGGCTCTTTCCGAAGCTTTCTTT. Translated, it gives CATPQGALSEAFF.

Concerning this clone itself: The same CDR3 arises from other DNA sequences in this sample as well. The gene calls are TRBV9 and TRBJ2-2; 10 bases are shared with TRBD1. After removal of 4 bases from V and 2 bases from J, the junction contained 5 bases not matched to a gene. Looked up from germline, CDR1 is SGDLS and CDR2 is YYNGEE. This CDR3 has 16 amino acids. The CDR3 spells CASSYRDRGNTGELFF. CDR3 in DNA: TGTGCCAGCAGCTACCGGGACAGGGGTAACACCGGGGAGCTGTTTTTT. Variable domain in full (rest from reference TRBV9 and TRBJ2-2): DSGVTQTPKHLITATGQRVTLRCSPRSGDLSVYWYQQSLDQGLQFLIQYYNGEERAKGNILERFSAQQFPDLHSELNLSSLELGDSALYFCASSYRDRGNTGELFFGEGSRLTVL.

The chain joins TRBV29-1 to TRBJ2-3; D is ambiguous. Germline V gene sequence: CDR1 SQVTM, CDR2 ANQGSEA. V gave up 1 base and J gave up 2 bases, with 7 bases separating them. The CDR3 sequence is 13 residues long. CDR3 sequence (DNA): TGCAGCGTTGAAGGCAGGCTCACAGATACGCAGTATTTT. As protein: CSVEGRLTDTQYF.

This clone was recorded once. V gene TRBV30 combines with J gene TRBJ1-4; D might be TRBD1 (5 bases). This CDR3 region has 13 residues. V gave up 5 bases and J gave up 7 bases, with 14 bases separating them. Germline CDR1 reads GTSNPN; CDR2 reads SVGIG (reference sequence). Written as DNA, the CDR3 is TGTGCCTGGTCGCCTTATGGGGGTGAAAAACTGTTTTTT. This gives the protein CAWSPYGGEKLFF.

This CDR3 is CASSQTGVVTGELFF. Here the CDR3 DNA reads TGTGCCAGCAGTCAGACAGGGGTGGTCACCGGGGAGCTGTTTTTT. The chain has TRBV2 and TRBJ2-2, with 8 positions matching TRBD1. With V trimmed by 5 bases and J by 4 bases, 6 bases remained unmatched. The CDR3 extends over 15 amino acids. Germline values: CDR1 SNHLY, CDR2 FYNNEI.

The chain joins TRBV6-5 to TRBJ2-3; D is ambiguous. Germline CDR1 and CDR2: MNHEY and SVGAGI. With 8 bases removed from V and 6 bases from J, the gap between germline ends came to 9 bases. The CDR3 covers 11 residues. The CDR3 is CASGSRDTQYF. The DNA for the CDR3 is TGTGCCAGCGGCTCAAGGGATACGCAGTATTTT.

This clone was seen only a few times. This chain connects TRBV11-2 to TRBJ2-7; D might be TRBD2 (5 bases). Germline V CDR1 and CDR2: SGHAT, FQNNGV. The CDR3 is 12 residues long. Trimming left V 5 bases short and J 5 bases short, with 10 bases between. In DNA form, the CDR3 reads TGTGCCAGCAGCCGTTCGGGGAACGAGCAGTACTTC. Translated: CASSRSGNEQYF.

This chain links TRBV4-1 with TRBJ2-3; possibly TRBD1 or TRBD2 for D (5 bases each). Trimming removed 7 bases at V and 1 base at J, with 12 bases between. Germline CDR1 reads MGHRA; CDR2 reads YSYEKL. CDR3 size: 14 residues. The CDR3 nucleotides read TGCGCCAGCAACGAGGTGGGGGGCACAGATACGCAGTATTTT. As protein: CASNEVGGTDTQYF.

The gene calls are TRBV6-5 and TRBJ1-2; no clear D gene. V lost 8 bases and J 3 bases, leaving 7 bases between the germline ends. The CDR3 extends over 11 amino acids. The germline CDR1 and CDR2 sequences are MNHEY and SVGAGI. Here the CDR3 DNA reads TGTGCCAGCTCAATGGACTATGGCTACACCTTC. It specifies CASSMDYGYTF.

This chain uses TRBV6-6 with TRBJ1-5; 9 positions agree with TRBD1. CDR1 and CDR2 from the germline V gene are MNHNY and SVGAGI (reference sequence). The CDR3 is 16 amino acids. Unmatched junction bases numbered 11, after V lost 5 bases and J lost 6 bases. Here the CDR3 reads CASSTQTGGVGQPQHF. In DNA form, the CDR3 reads TGTGCCAGCAGTACCCAGACAGGGGGGGTCGGTCAGCCCCAGCATTTT.

The chain is built from TRBV2 and TRBJ1-4; 7 bases are shared with TRBD1. The germline V gene encodes CDR1 SNHLY and CDR2 FYNNEI. The CDR3 sequence is 15 residues long. V lost 7 bases, J lost 7 bases, and 12 bases stayed unmatched. In DNA, the CDR3 is TGTGCCAGCAAGGCCCGATTAGGGGGCGGTGAAAAACTGTTTTTT. Protein: CASKARLGGGEKLFF.

This clone was seen once. The chain has TRBV2 and TRBJ1-5; a weak D match, TRBD1 (5 bases). The CDR3 is 13 amino acids. V lost 6 bases and J lost 6, with 12 bases in between. Germline V gene data show CDR1 as SNHLY and CDR2 as FYNNEI. In nucleotides, the CDR3 is TGTGCCAGCAGCGTCAGGGATGCTCAGCCCCAGCATTTT. Translated: CASSVRDAQPQHF.

V is TRBV19 and J is TRBJ2-7; 8 nucleotides line up with TRBD2. CDR1 is LNHDA and CDR2 is SQIVND in the germline V gene (reference sequence). The length of the CDR3 is 14 residues. The junction had 2 bases not matched to a gene; V was cut back by 4 bases and J by 0 bases. The CDR3 coding sequence is TGTGCCAGTAGTAGTCGGGAGGGCTCCTACGAGCAGTACTTC. Its translation: CASSSREGSYEQYF.

This chain joins TRBV5-1 and TRBJ2-7; possibly TRBD1 or TRBD2 for D (5 bases each). Germline-derived CDR1 and CDR2 are SGHRS and YFSETQ. The CDR3 length is 16 residues. The V and J ends lost 0 bases and 5 bases respectively, with 18 bases between them. As DNA, the CDR3 is TGCGCCAGCAGCTTGGTGAGGCAGGCCGGGACCCACGAGCAGTACTTC. It codes for CASSLVRQAGTHEQYF.

The V call is TRBV24-1, the J call TRBJ2-1; possibly TRBD1 for D (6 bases). The CDR3 loop spans 16 amino acids. Germline-derived CDR1 and CDR2 are KGHDR and SFDVKD. Trimming pared 1 base from V and 9 bases from J, leaving 18 bases between. The CDR3 sequence is CATSDLRSTGLAEQFF. CDR3 DNA sequence: TGTGCCACCAGTGATTTACGATCAACAGGGTTAGCTGAGCAGTTCTTC.

V gene TRBV12-5 combines with J gene TRBJ2-1; D not resolved. Between the trimmed V and J ends, which lost 6 bases and 4 bases, there was a span of 10 bases. The CDR3 is 13 residues long. Looked up from germline, CDR1 is LGHNT and CDR2 is FRNRAP. The CDR3, as DNA: TGTGCTAGTGGCGTCGACCCATACAATGAGCAGTTCTTC. This gives the protein CASGVDPYNEQFF. The variable domain in full, completed from reference TRBV12-5 and TRBJ2-1, reads DARVTQTPRHKVTEMGQEVTMRCQPILGHNTVFWYRQTMMQGLELLAYFRNRAPLDDSGMPKDRFSAEMPDATLATLKIQPSEPRDSAVYFCASGVDPYNEQFFGPGTRLTVL.

This sequence joins TRBV5-1 and TRBJ1-5, with 7 bases identical to TRBD1. Germline loops: CDR1 SGHRS, CDR2 YFSETQ. V dropped 4 bases and J dropped 0; count of bases not matched to a gene: 10. The length of the CDR3 is 17 residues. The CDR3 coding sequence is TGCGCCAGCAGCCCCACCCCGGACAGGAATAGCAATCAGCCCCAGCATTTT. As protein: CASSPTPDRNSNQPQHF.

The CDR3 nucleotides read TGTGCCATCAGGGCTGGACTAGCGGGAGGGGGGTCAGATACGCAGTATTTT. Protein: CAIRAGLAGGGSDTQYF. J is TRBJ2-3 and V is TRBV10-3; 15 bases align to TRBD2. The trim removed 6 bases at V and 4 bases at J, leaving 8 bases unmatched. CDR1 is ENHRY and CDR2 is SYGVKD in the germline V gene. The CDR3 totals 17 residues.